The source of this T cell receptor (beta chain) is a study of cytomegalovirus exposure and HLA in healthy donors. Study details: The 95 million to 120 million unique TCR beta sequences, from around 200 million T cells, were found by an earlier analysis.

Concerning this clone: Its cognate antigen is unknown.

This CDR3 region has 14 residues. Germline lookup yields CDR1 SGHRS and CDR2 YFSETQ. Trimming took 5 bases from V and 2 from J; bases not matched to a gene: 6. PCR employed 60 Vbeta and 13 Jbeta primers. The table came from immunoSEQ multiplex PCR; TCRdb's copy has only in-frame clones and leaves some out. The sample lists about 160,000 clones; approximately 78% were seen once. Study-level points and caveats: TCR beta chains numbering some 160 were designated cytomegalovirus-associated. TCR association rates varied by HLA locus in a later analysis, with DRB1 highest and HLA-C lowest. Reported performance of the classifier showed diagnosis of cytomegalovirus status with high specificity and sensitivity.

The sequenced sample consisted of PBMCs. The sequence derives from a male donor in good health and CMV-seropositive. This chain joins TRBV5-1 and TRBJ1-2, with 7 bases matching TRBD1. This CDR3 reads CASRSEGQNYGYTF. The CDR3 nucleotides read TGCGCCAGCAGGTCCGAGGGACAGAACTATGGCTACACCTTC.